The 27 T cell receptor beta chains below all came from one sample that was sequenced in a study of cytomegalovirus exposure and HLA in healthy donors. Researchers ran the PCR with 60 Vbeta and 13 Jbeta primers. Clones were sequenced by immunoSEQ multiplex PCR, and TCRdb holds only the in-frame ones, with some missing. The data show some 200,000 clones, with over 70% seen just once and approximately 3.9% held by the top ten. The source material was PBMCs. The source is a man aged 45 to 65 in good health and CMV-seronegative.

This clone was found a few times. This chain connects TRBV2 to TRBJ1-2, with D unclear. Per germline, CDR1 SNHLY and CDR2 FYNNEI. Trimming removed 6 bases at V and 8 bases at J, with 13 bases between. The CDR3 consists of 12 residues. The CDR3 spells CASSAEESGYTF. The CDR3 nucleotides are TGTGCCAGCAGCGCGGAAGAATCGGGCTACACCTTC.

This clone was recorded once. The chain employs TRBV18 and TRBJ2-5; possibly TRBD2 for D (5 bases). The CDR3 loop spans 15 amino acids. CDR1 KGHSH and CDR2 LQKENI come from the germline V gene. V was cut by 6 bases and J by 5 bases, with 19 bases left in between. The CDR3 region has the DNA TGTGCCAGCTCCGTAGGTGTCCTGCGGGTGGAGACCCAGTACTTC. Translation: CASSVGVLRVETQYF.

The J gene is TRBJ2-5, the V gene TRBV25-1; D unresolved. Trimming stripped 4 bases from V and 3 bases from J, with 9 bases between. CDR1 and CDR2 (germline): MGHDK, SYGVNS. This CDR3 is 13 amino acids long. The CDR3 region has the DNA TGTGCCAGCAGTGGTACGGTAAAAGAGACCCAGTACTTC. This gives the protein CASSGTVKETQYF. Filled out from reference TRBV25-1 and TRBJ2-5, the complete variable domain reads EADIYQTPRYLVIGTGKKITLECSQTMGHDKMYWYQQDPGMELHLIHYSYGVNSTEKGDLSSESTVSRIRTEHFPLTLESARPSHTSQYLCASSGTVKETQYFGPGTRLLVL.

The V call is TRBV7-2, the J call TRBJ2-1; D might be TRBD1 (6 bases). This CDR3 contains 16 residues. CDR1 and CDR2 from the germline V gene are SGHTA and FQGNSA. Trimming removed 0 bases from V and 7 bases from J, with 16 bases in between. The CDR3 region has the DNA TGTGCCAGCAGCTTAGCGGGCCAGGGGATCTGGAATGAGCAGTTCTTC. Translation: CASSLAGQGIWNEQFF.

This clone has a single count. The rearrangement links TRBV25-1 to TRBJ2-5; the match to TRBD1 covers 7 bases. V dropped 3 bases and J dropped 5; count of bases not matched to a gene: 12. This CDR3 is 16 amino acids long. CDR1 and CDR2 (germline): MGHDK, SYGVNS. The CDR3 bases are TGTGCCAGCAGTGAGCGAGACAGGGATATTGTTGAGACCCAGTACTTC. Residues: CASSERDRDIVETQYF.

This chain's CDR3 is CASSLVSGGAGETQYF. The CDR3 DNA is TGTGCCAGCAGCTTGGTTAGCGGGGGGGCAGGAGAGACCCAGTACTTC. This sequence joins TRBV5-6 and TRBJ2-5, with 11 bases fitting TRBD2. Per germline, CDR1 SGHDT and CDR2 YYEEEE. The CDR3 extends over 16 amino acids. The J segment lost 4 bases and the V segment lost 0 bases, leaving 5 bases of the junction unmatched.

The chain employs TRBV13 and TRBJ2-7; the D gene is possibly TRBD1 (5 bases). Trimming took 2 bases from V and 1 from J, leaving 9 bases between them. CDR1 is PRHDT and CDR2 is FYEKMQ in the germline V gene (reference sequence). The CDR3 consists of 14 residues. CDR3 protein: CASSLQGDSYEQYF. The CDR3, as DNA: TGTGCCAGCAGCTTACAAGGGGATTCCTACGAGCAGTACTTC. The entire variable domain, with the rest obtained from reference TRBV13 and TRBJ2-7, is as follows: AAGVIQSPRHLIKEKRETATLKCYPIPRHDTVYWYQQGPGQDPQFLISFYEKMQSDKGSIPDRFSAQQFSDYHSELNMSSLELGDSALYFCASSLQGDSYEQYFGPGTRLTVT.

This chain joins TRBV29-1 and TRBJ1-2; 10 positions match TRBD1. This CDR3 is built from 15 residues. Germline CDR1 and CDR2: SQVTM and ANQGSEA. The ends lost 2 bases at V and 4 bases at J; junction bases unmatched: 7. Written as DNA, the CDR3 is TGCAGCGTTGAACCCCGGGACAGGGGTCCCTATGGCTACACCTTC. Protein: CSVEPRDRGPYGYTF.

The chain combines TRBV7-8 with TRBJ1-1; tentatively, D is TRBD1 (6 bases). The CDR3 is made up of 15 amino acids. In germline, CDR1 is SGHVS, CDR2 FQNEAQ. The germline V and J ends were trimmed by 5 bases and 3 bases, with 16 bases remaining between them. The CDR3: CASSPRTGTYTEAFF. CDR3 DNA: TGTGCCAGCAGCCCCAGGACCGGGACATACACTGAAGCTTTCTTT.

V gene TRBV5-6 combines with J gene TRBJ2-5, with TRBD1 as a possible D gene (6 bases). The CDR3 is made up of 16 amino acids. V was trimmed by 2 bases and J by 1 base, leaving 15 bases between them. Germline V gene data show CDR1 as SGHDT and CDR2 as YYEEEE. CDR3 in amino acids: CASSLPLQGSQETQYF. The CDR3 nucleotides are TGTGCCAGCAGCTTACCCCTACAGGGATCCCAAGAGACCCAGTACTTC.

This clone was detected once. One end of the junction varies from germline; a read error may be responsible. The chain is built from TRBV7-9 and TRBJ2-1; D is unclear. There are 11 residues in the CDR3. The germline V gene encodes CDR1 SEHNR and CDR2 FQNEAQ (reference sequence). The CDR3 sequence is CSSSLHNEQFF. The DNA for the CDR3 is TGTTCCAGCAGCCTTCACAATGAGCAGTTCTTC.

This clone was detected only once. The J gene is TRBJ2-4, the V gene TRBV7-9; D is perhaps TRBD2 (7 bases). Germline values: CDR1 SEHNR, CDR2 FQNEAQ (reference sequence). V lost 5 bases and J 6 bases, leaving 20 bases between the germline ends. The CDR3 extends over 16 amino acids. Here the CDR3 reads CASSPTLGGGANIQYF. CDR3 sequence (DNA): TGTGCCAGCAGCCCGACCCTTGGGGGGGGCGCAAACATTCAGTACTTC.

The chain carries TRBV5-6 and TRBJ1-6; 10 bases align to TRBD1. V was clipped by 2 bases and J by 7 bases; unmatched bases: 3. The germline V gene encodes CDR1 SGHDT and CDR2 YYEEEE. The CDR3 is made up of 15 amino acids. In DNA, the CDR3 is TGTGCCAGCAGCTTTGACAGGGGGCCCAATTCACCCCTCCACTTT. Translated: CASSFDRGPNSPLHF.

This clone was detected a few times. V usage is TRBV6-5 and J usage is TRBJ1-2; D remains ambiguous. Germline CDR1 reads MNHEY; CDR2 reads SVGAGI. The germline V and J ends were trimmed by 0 bases and 6 bases, with 17 bases remaining between them. This CDR3 has 16 amino acids. CDR3 residues: CASSYSPSPKPNGYTF. The CDR3 nucleotides read TGTGCCAGCAGTTACTCACCATCCCCAAAGCCGAATGGCTACACCTTC.

This clone appeared a few times. The J gene is TRBJ1-5, the V gene TRBV28; TRBD1 aligns across 7 bases. The V and J ends lost 3 bases and 8 bases, in that order; junction bases with no gene match: 10. The V gene's germline CDR1 is MDHEN and CDR2 SYDVKM. The CDR3 length is 15 residues. CDR3 in amino acids: CASSLGHRGDEPQHF. For the CDR3, the DNA is TGTGCCAGCAGTTTGGGGCACAGGGGTGATGAGCCCCAGCATTTT.

The chain links TRBV28 to TRBJ2-7, with D perhaps TRBD1 (5 bases). Trimming shortened V by 6 bases and J by 7 bases, and 13 bases separated the two germline ends. The CDR3 is made up of 12 amino acids. Germline V gene lookup returns CDR1 MDHEN and CDR2 SYDVKM. The CDR3 reads CASRAGRSEQYF. In nucleotides, the CDR3 is TGTGCCAGCAGGGCAGGGCGAAGTGAGCAGTACTTC. Combining the CDR3 with reference TRBV28 and TRBJ2-7 gives the whole variable domain DVKVTQSSRYLVKRTGEKVFLECVQDMDHENMFWYRQDPGLGLRLIYFSYDVKMKEKGDIPEGYSVSREKKERFSLILESASTNQTSMYLCASRAGRSEQYFGPGTRLTVT.

V is TRBV30 and J is TRBJ2-1; no clear D gene. The V gene lost 0 bases and the J gene lost 2 bases, with 11 bases spanning the gap. The germline V gene has CDR1 GTSNPN and CDR2 SVGIG (reference sequence). The CDR3 totals 15 residues. The CDR3 region has the DNA TGTGCCTGGAGTGTGCTCGGCGGAACCTACAATGAGCAGTTCTTC. Its translation is CAWSVLGGTYNEQFF.

This chain's CDR3 is CASSPSGGGANVLTF. The CDR3 DNA is TGTGCCAGCAGCCCAAGTGGAGGTGGGGCCAACGTCCTGACTTTC. The rearrangement uses TRBV9 and TRBJ2-6, with D possibly matching TRBD2 (5 bases). The CDR3 is 15 amino acids. Trimming left V 4 bases short and J 3 bases short, with 11 bases between. Germline V lookup: CDR1 SGDLS, CDR2 YYNGEE.

V is TRBV4-3 and J is TRBJ2-7; possible D gene TRBD1, 6 bases. V dropped 1 base and J dropped 6 bases, with 13 bases sitting between them. CDR3 size: 14 residues. Germline assignment: CDR1 LGHNA and CDR2 YSLEER. The CDR3 region has the DNA TGCGCCAGCAGCCAAGCTCCACAGGGCGTCGAGCAGTACTTC. Translation gives CASSQAPQGVEQYF.

V is TRBV13 and J is TRBJ2-5, with 11 nucleotides matching TRBD1. The CDR3 runs to 15 residues. V trimming: 4 bases; J trimming: 6 bases; junction bases outside the gene matches: 7. Germline V gene sequence: CDR1 PRHDT, CDR2 FYEKMQ (reference sequence). CDR3 nucleotides: TGTGCCAGCAGCTCCCCGGACAGGGGGCGAAAGACCCAGTACTTC. Its translation: CASSSPDRGRKTQYF.

The rearrangement links TRBV6-5 to TRBJ1-6, with 9 bases aligning to TRBD1. The CDR3 length is 14 residues. CDR1 is MNHEY, CDR2 SVGAGI, per germline. With 8 bases clipped from V and 9 bases from J, the junction kept 8 bases outside the gene matches. DNA of the CDR3: TGTGCCAGCTTGCCGGGACAGGGTTCTTCACCCCTCCACTTT. The encoded protein is CASLPGQGSSPLHF.

The gene calls are TRBV7-2 and TRBJ2-2; 8 bases align to TRBD2. This CDR3 is built from 16 residues. Germline CDR1 SGHTA, CDR2 FQGNSA. V shed 5 bases, J shed 3 bases, and the junction held 8 bases outside the gene matches. The CDR3 loop is CASSPRGGRYTGELFF. The CDR3 DNA reads as TGTGCCAGCAGCCCACGCGGGGGGCGTTACACCGGGGAGCTGTTTTTT.

CDR3 nucleotides: TGTGCCAGCAGCGGGGGGGGACTCCCTAGCAATCAGCCCCAGCATTTT. It codes for CASSGGGLPSNQPQHF. This rearrangement joins TRBV5-5 to TRBJ1-5; D might be TRBD1 (5 bases). Germline V gene lookup returns CDR1 SGHKS and CDR2 YYEKEE (reference sequence). The CDR3 covers 16 residues. Trimming took 4 bases from V and 0 from J, leaving 14 bases between them. The variable domain in full, completed from reference TRBV5-5 and TRBJ1-5, reads DAGVTQSPTHLIKTRGQQVTLRCSPISGHKSVSWYQQVLGQGPQFIFQYYEKEERGRGNFPDRFSARQFPNYSSELNVNALLLGDSALYLCASSGGGLPSNQPQHFGDGTRLSIL.

This CDR3 reads CASGGRGGSGEKLFF. Written as DNA, the CDR3 is TGTGCCAGCGGCGGAAGAGGGGGCTCGGGTGAAAAACTGTTTTTT. The V gene is TRBV7-2, the J gene TRBJ1-4, with 7 bases fitting TRBD1. Germline V gene data show CDR1 as SGHTA and CDR2 as FQGNSA. The CDR3 extends over 15 amino acids. Trimming at V came to 8 bases and at J to 7 bases, leaving 13 bases not matched to a gene. The entire variable domain, with the rest obtained from reference TRBV7-2 and TRBJ1-4, is as follows: GAGVSQSPSNKVTEKGKDVELRCDPISGHTALYWYRQSLGQGLEFLIYFQGNSAPDKSGLPSDRFSAERTGGSVSTLTIQRTQQEDSAVYLCASGGRGGSGEKLFFGSGTQLSVL.

This clone came up a few times. The chain recombines TRBV6-1 with TRBJ2-2; weak D call: TRBD1 (5 bases). This CDR3 is 14 amino acids long. Germline V gene data show CDR1 as MNHNS and CDR2 as SASEGT. V lost 4 bases and J 3 bases, leaving 9 bases between the germline ends. The CDR3 DNA follows: TGTGCCAGCAGTGGGCAGGGATACACCGGGGAGCTGTTTTTT. This sequence encodes CASSGQGYTGELFF.

This chain connects TRBV6-5 to TRBJ1-6; possible D gene TRBD1, 6 bases. V lost 6 bases and J 9 bases, leaving 18 bases between the germline ends. The CDR3 is 15 amino acids. CDR1 is MNHEY and CDR2 is SVGAGI in the germline V gene. CDR3 residues: CASSPPQGTGSPLHF. The CDR3 DNA is TGTGCCAGCAGCCCACCCCAGGGGACCGGTTCACCCCTCCACTTT.

A note on this clone: A read error may account for a junction end that differs from germline. The sample carries other DNA sequences with the same CDR3. V usage is TRBV5-8 and J usage is TRBJ2-2; 12 bases line up with TRBD1. The germline CDR1 and CDR2 sequences are SGHTS and YDEGEE. The CDR3 consists of 17 residues. CDR3 sequence (DNA): TGTGCTAGCAGCTCCTCACTGGGACAGGGGGCGCTTGGGGAGCTGTTTTTT. Protein product: CASSSSLGQGALGELFF.